This T cell receptor (beta chain) was found in a study of T cell responses to AZD1222 COVID-19 vaccine. The assay was immunoSEQ multiplex PCR, and TCRdb's table has in-frame clones only and misses some. The sample holds over 150,000 clones, 90% seen once. This specimen consisted of peripheral blood, obtained on day 0 of AZD1222 vaccination. The clonotype was recovered from an adult in good health.

CDR3 DNA: TGTGCCAGCAGTGATTCTAGGACAGGGGAGGAGACCCAGTACTTC. It translates to CASSDSRTGEETQYF. The chain joins TRBV25-1 to TRBJ2-5, with 9 positions matching TRBD1. CDR1 and CDR2 from the germline V gene are MGHDK and SYGVNS. Trimming took 3 bases from V and 5 from J; bases not matched to a gene: 7. This CDR3 spans 15 amino acids.